This TCR beta chain was sequenced for a study of regulatory T cells. Germline V lookup: CDR1 SGHVS, CDR2 FQNEAQ. V was clipped by 1 base and J by 8 bases; unmatched bases: 13. CDR3 length: 16 residues. Primers: 52 TRBV forward and 13 TRBJ reverse. The protocol was immunoSEQ multiplex PCR, while the TCRdb copy is restricted to in-frame clones and leaves out a portion. The sample has about 28,000 clones; less than 95% are singletons. Study-wide results and limits: Hydrophobic residues at CDR3 positions 6 and 7 were enriched in conventional CD4+ T cells of CD3G-deficient patients. Skewed V and J usage and few unique V-J pairs marked patient repertoires, most in Tregs.

A couple of CD3G-deficient patients had more severe autoimmunity; all had some. CD4+ cells were sorted into CD25-high CD127-low regulatory cells and CD25-low CD127-high conventional cells. With regard to this clone: The antigen is not known.

The chain carries TRBV7-8 and TRBJ1-2, with 7 bases matching TRBD1. The sample was conventional CD4+ T cells sorted from blood. This TCR derives from a person aged 18 to 30 with CD3G deficiency. For the CDR3, the DNA is TGTGCCAGCAGCTTAGGGTACAGGGGCCCCTTCCGAGGCTACACCTTC. This codes for CASSLGYRGPFRGYTF.